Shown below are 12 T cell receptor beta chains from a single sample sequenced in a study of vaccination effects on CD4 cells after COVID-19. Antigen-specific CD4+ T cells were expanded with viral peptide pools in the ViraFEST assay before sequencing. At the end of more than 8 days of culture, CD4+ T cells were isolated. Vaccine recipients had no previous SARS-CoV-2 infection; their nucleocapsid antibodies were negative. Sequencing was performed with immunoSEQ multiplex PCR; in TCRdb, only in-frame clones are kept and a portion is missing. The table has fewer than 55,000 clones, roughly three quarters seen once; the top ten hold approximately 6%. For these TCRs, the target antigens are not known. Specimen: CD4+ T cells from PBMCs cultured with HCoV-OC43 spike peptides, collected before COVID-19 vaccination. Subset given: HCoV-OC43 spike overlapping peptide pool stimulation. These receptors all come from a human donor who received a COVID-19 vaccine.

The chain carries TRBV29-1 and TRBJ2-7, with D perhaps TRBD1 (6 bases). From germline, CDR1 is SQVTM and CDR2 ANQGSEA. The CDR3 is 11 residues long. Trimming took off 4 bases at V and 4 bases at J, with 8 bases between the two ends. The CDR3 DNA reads TGCAGCGTTGTACAGGGTTACGAGCAGTACGTC. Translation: CSVVQGYEQYV.

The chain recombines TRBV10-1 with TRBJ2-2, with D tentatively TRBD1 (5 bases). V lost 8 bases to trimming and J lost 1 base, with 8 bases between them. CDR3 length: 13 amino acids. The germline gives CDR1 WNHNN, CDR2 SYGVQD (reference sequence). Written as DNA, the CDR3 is TGCGCCAGCGCCACAGGGAACACCGGGGAGCTGTTTTTT. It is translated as CASATGNTGELFF.

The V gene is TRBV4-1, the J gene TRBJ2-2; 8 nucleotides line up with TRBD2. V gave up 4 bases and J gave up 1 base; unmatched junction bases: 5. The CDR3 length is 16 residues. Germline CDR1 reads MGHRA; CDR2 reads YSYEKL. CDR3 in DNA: TGCGCCAGCAGCCGCGGGGGGCTGGTGAACACCGGGGAGCTGTTTTTT. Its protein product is CASSRGGLVNTGELFF.

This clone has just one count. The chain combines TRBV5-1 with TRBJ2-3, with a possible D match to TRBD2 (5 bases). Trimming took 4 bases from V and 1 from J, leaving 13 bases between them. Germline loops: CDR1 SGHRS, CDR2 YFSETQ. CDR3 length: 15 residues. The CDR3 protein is CASSPRAGRTDTQYF. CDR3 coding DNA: TGCGCCAGCAGCCCCCGGGCGGGCCGCACAGATACGCAGTATTTT.

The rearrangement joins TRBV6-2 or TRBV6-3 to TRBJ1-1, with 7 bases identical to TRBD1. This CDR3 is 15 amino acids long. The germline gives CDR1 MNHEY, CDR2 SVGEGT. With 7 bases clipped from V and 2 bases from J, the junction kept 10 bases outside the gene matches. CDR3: CASTPSGTVNTEAFF. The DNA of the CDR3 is TGTGCCAGCACCCCATCCGGGACAGTAAACACTGAAGCTTTCTTT.

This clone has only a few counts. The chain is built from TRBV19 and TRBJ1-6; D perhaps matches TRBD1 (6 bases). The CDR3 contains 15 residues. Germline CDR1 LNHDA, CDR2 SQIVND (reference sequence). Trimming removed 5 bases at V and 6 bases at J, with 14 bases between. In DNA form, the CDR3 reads TGTGCCAGTAGTGTCGGACCGACAGGTAATTCACCCCTCCACTTT. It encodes CASSVGPTGNSPLHF. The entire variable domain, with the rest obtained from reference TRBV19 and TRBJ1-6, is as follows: DGGITQSPKYLFRKEGQNVTLSCEQNLNHDAMYWYRQDPGQGLRLIYYSQIVNDFQKGDIAEGYSVSREKKESFPLTVTSAQKNPTAFYLCASSVGPTGNSPLHFGNGTRLTVT.

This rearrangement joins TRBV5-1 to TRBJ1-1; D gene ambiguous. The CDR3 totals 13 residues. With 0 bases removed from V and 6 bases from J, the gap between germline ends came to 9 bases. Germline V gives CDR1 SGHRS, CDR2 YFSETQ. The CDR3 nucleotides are TGCGCCAGCAGCTTGGAGGGCCTGGCTGAAGCTTTCTTT. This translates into CASSLEGLAEAFF.

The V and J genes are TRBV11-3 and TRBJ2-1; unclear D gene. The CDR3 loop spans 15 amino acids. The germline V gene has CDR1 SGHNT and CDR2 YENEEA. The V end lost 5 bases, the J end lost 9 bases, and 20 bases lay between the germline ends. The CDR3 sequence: CASSLSGSPDGEQFF. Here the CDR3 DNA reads TGTGCCAGCAGCCTCTCCGGGTCTCCAGACGGTGAGCAGTTCTTC.

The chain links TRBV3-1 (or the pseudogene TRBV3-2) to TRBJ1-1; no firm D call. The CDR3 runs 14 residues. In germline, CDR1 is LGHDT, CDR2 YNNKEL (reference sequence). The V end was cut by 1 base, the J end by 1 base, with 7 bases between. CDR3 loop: CASSQVRTNTEAFF. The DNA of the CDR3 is TGTGCCAGCAGCCAAGTCCGAACGAACACTGAAGCTTTCTTT.

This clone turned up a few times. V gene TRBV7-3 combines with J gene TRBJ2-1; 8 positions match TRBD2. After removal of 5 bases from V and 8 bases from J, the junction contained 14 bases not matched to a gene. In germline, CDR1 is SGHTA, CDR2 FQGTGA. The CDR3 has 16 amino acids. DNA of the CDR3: TGTGCCAGCAGCCCATCGGGGGGTAGCGGGGAATATGAGCAGTTCTTC. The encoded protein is CASSPSGGSGEYEQFF.

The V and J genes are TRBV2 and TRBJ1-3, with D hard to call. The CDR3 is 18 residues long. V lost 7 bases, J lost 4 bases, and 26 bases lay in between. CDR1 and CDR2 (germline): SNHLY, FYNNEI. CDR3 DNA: TGTGCCAGCACGACGGGCGCCGTTCTCCGAGGTAGAGGAAACACCATATATTTT. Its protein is CASTTGAVLRGRGNTIYF.

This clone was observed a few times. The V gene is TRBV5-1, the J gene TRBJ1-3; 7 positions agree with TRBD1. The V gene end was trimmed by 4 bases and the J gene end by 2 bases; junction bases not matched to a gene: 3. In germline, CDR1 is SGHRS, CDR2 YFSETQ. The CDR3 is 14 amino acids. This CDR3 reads CASSPGTAGNTIYF. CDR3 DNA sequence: TGCGCCAGCAGCCCGGGGACAGCTGGAAACACCATATATTTT.